This entry describes one T cell receptor (beta chain). Its antigen target is currently unknown. No per-base quality is available; no much larger clone lies one base away. Within the sample, other DNA sequences also encode this same CDR3. Whole blood was collected in K2EDTA tubes by collaborating institutions according to the institutions' own protocols. For TCRbeta analysis, collaborators shipped samples as frozen whole blood, isolated PBMCs, or DNA extracted from either of those sample types. The CDR3 runs 13 amino acids, cysteine and phenylalanine included. CDR3 DNA is the only sequence kept; it has 39 bases, read in frame from the first base. Via the germline V gene (reference sequence), CDR1 is LNHNV and CDR2 YYDKDF. V was cut back by 1 base and J by 3 bases, leaving a gap of 4 bases between them. This sample was taken from a study of blood T cell repertoires in COVID-19 (dated by TCRdb to the early 2020s). Turning to the overall study: Samples covering the acute and convalescent phases of COVID-19 were provided by collaborators in the United States, Italy and Spain. The repertoires were released in a freely available public database intended as a resource for research on the immune response to SARS-CoV-2. Deeply sampled blood TCRbeta repertoires from subjects exposed to, actively infected with, or recovered from COVID-19 were included in the dataset. A de-identified subject ID, COVID-19 status, age in years and sex were almost always included in the sample metadata. Where HLA class I and class II types were available, the types were taken from metadata supplied by the sample provider, not from assay-based typing. Samples came from the ongoing ImmuneRACE study (first 160 participants) plus 1,254 subjects from 6 global collaborators. The prospective study material was composed of cDNA or gDNA derived from T cells, B-cell-depleted T cells, or PBMCs.

Overall study results and their limits: The amount of clinical and demographic metadata varied by source and participant and was provided uncurated.

TCRbeta CDR3 regions were amplified from genomic DNA by means of the immunoSEQ Assay, a bias-controlled multiplex PCR. In the original analysis: The number of nucleated cells in each sample was estimated from the amplification of reference gene primers within the assay. To quantify the absolute abundance of each unique TCRbeta CDR3 rearrangement, sequence reads were collapsed and filtered. For each sample, productive Simpson clonality was calculated by taking the square root of Simpson's diversity index across productive rearrangements. TCRdb mirrors the immuneACCESS table, restricted to in-frame sequences. Some clones are absent from its copies; in checked studies, under half trace to an unresolved V gene, and the reason for the others is unknown. The V and J calls and clone size are taken from that table; D and trimming were inferred from the DNA. This sample lists about 670,000 clones; 85% to 90% were detected once. The top ten clonotypes cover roughly 0.25% of the sample.

The sequenced material came from peripheral blood. This chain joins TRBV15 to TRBJ1-5, with no reliable assignment of the D segment. This sequence originates from a woman between 18 and 29 years old with acute or convalescent COVID-19. CDR3 region: CATSRGDNQPQHF. DNA sequence: TGTGCCACCAGCAGAGGAGACAATCAGCCCCAGCATTTT.